This TCR beta chain appears in the sequencing data of a study of T-cell memory formation after mild COVID-19. Study findings and constraints: Among CD4+ contracting clones, most were CM and EM, and CD8+ ones EMRA.

Using its own MiXCR run on the 5' RACE reads, TCRdb lists one record per CDR3 protein. The sample lists fewer than 350,000 distinct CDR3 sequences; about a sixth were seen once. This clonotype was seen more than once but under ten times. Its specificity is not known. The V end lost 3 bases, the J end lost 1 base, and 7 bases lay between the germline ends. The CDR3 sequence is 14 residues long. CDR1 and CDR2 from the germline V gene are MDHEN and SYDVKM. Material: PBMCs or a T cell subset sorted from them (not recorded which). This chain links TRBV28 with TRBJ1-5; D ambiguous. This sequence was found in a young man who had mild COVID-19 (a few samples of this study predate the infection). Cell type and time point are not known. The chain's CDR3 is CASSLVGSNQPQHF. The CDR3 DNA reads TGTGCCAGCAGTTTGGTTGGCAGCAATCAGCCCCAGCATTTT.